The next 20 T cell receptor beta chains were all read from a single sample in a study of cytotoxic CD8 clonotypes in ibrutinib-treated CLL. Here immunoSEQ multiplex PCR was the method, and the copy in TCRdb shows in-frame clones only, minus some. The data show 150,000 or so clones, approximately 85% seen once. The material sequenced was PBMCs, taken after 24 months of ibrutinib treatment. The receptors come from a human donor with chronic lymphocytic leukemia.

This sequence joins TRBV18 and TRBJ1-3; D ambiguous. CDR1 is KGHSH and CDR2 is LQKENI in the germline V gene. V lost 5 bases to trimming and J lost 0 bases, with 20 bases between them. The CDR3 contains 18 residues. CDR3 bases: TGTGCCAGCTCAGGACTTTTATCGCCCTCAAGCTCTGGAAACACCATATATTTT. Its protein is CASSGLLSPSSSGNTIYF. Full variable domain (missing parts from reference TRBV18 and TRBJ1-3): NAGVMQNPRHLVRRRGQEARLRCSPMKGHSHVYWYRQLPEEGLKFMVYLQKENIIDESGMPKERFSAEFPKEGPSILRIQQVVRGDSAAYFCASSGLLSPSSSGNTIYFGEGSWLTVV.

CDR3 sequence: CASSLSFKDYGYTF. For the CDR3, the DNA is TGTGCCAGCAGTTTATCCTTTAAGGACTATGGCTACACCTTC. The rearrangement links TRBV27 to TRBJ1-2; D unresolved. The CDR3 contains 14 residues. CDR1 and CDR2 from the germline V gene are MNHEY and SMNVEV (reference sequence). Trimming stripped 0 bases from V and 3 bases from J, with 8 bases between.

The rearrangement joins TRBV27 to TRBJ2-5; 8 nucleotides match TRBD1. The CDR3 contains 17 residues. Germline values: CDR1 MNHEY, CDR2 SMNVEV (reference sequence). The junction had 13 bases not matched to a gene; V was cut back by 5 bases and J by 2 bases. The CDR3 DNA reads TGTGCCAGCAGTGCTGGACAGGGTTTCGTAGGACAAGAGACCCAGTACTTC. This codes for CASSAGQGFVGQETQYF.

The chain is built from TRBV28 and TRBJ2-7, with TRBD2 identical over 7 bases. Germline V gene lookup returns CDR1 MDHEN and CDR2 SYDVKM. The CDR3 consists of 15 residues. Trimming cost V 7 bases and J 0 bases; bases outside gene matches: 9. CDR3 in amino acids: CASTPRGKYSYEQYF. In DNA form, the CDR3 reads TGTGCCAGCACCCCGCGGGGGAAGTACTCCTACGAGCAGTACTTC. The full variable domain, its missing parts supplied by reference TRBV28 and TRBJ2-7, is DVKVTQSSRYLVKRTGEKVFLECVQDMDHENMFWYRQDPGLGLRLIYFSYDVKMKEKGDIPEGYSVSREKKERFSLILESASTNQTSMYLCASTPRGKYSYEQYFGPGTRLTVT.

The chain has TRBV23-1 and TRBJ2-4; the D is unclear. TRBV23-1 falls under the ORF class, with uncertain function. Trimming left V 4 bases short and J 0 bases short, with 13 bases between. The CDR3 sequence is 16 residues long. The chain's CDR3 is CASSPPLRLAKNIQYF. The CDR3 region has the DNA TGCGCCAGCAGTCCTCCTTTAAGATTAGCCAAAAACATTCAGTACTTC.

This clone was recorded a few times. The chain couples TRBV7-9 to TRBJ1-2, with D uncertain. Per the germline V gene, CDR1 is SEHNR and CDR2 is FQNEAQ (reference sequence). This CDR3 comprises 14 residues. V dropped 5 bases and J dropped 3 bases, with 13 bases sitting between them. The CDR3 DNA is TGTGCCAGCAGCCAGGACGGCGGTCACTATGGCTACACCTTC. Protein: CASSQDGGHYGYTF. The full variable domain, in which reference TRBV7-9 and TRBJ1-2 provide the parts outside the CDR3, is DTGVSQNPRHKITKRGQNVTFRCDPISEHNRLYWYRQTLGQGPEFLTYFQNEAQLEKSRLLSDRFSAERPKGSFSTLEIQRTEQGDSAMYLCASSQDGGHYGYTFGSGTRLTVV.

This chain uses TRBV28 with TRBJ2-3, with TRBD1 identical over 10 bases. The germline CDR1 and CDR2 sequences are MDHEN and SYDVKM. The CDR3 is 15 residues long. Trimming at V came to 8 bases and at J to 2 bases, leaving 7 bases not matched to a gene. The CDR3: CASLDRGLVTDTQYF. The CDR3 DNA follows: TGTGCCAGCTTGGACAGGGGGTTAGTCACAGATACGCAGTATTTT.

V and J are TRBV6-1 and TRBJ2-7; TRBD1 agrees at 7 bases. The CDR3 runs 15 residues. Trimming took 2 bases from V and 5 from J; bases not matched to a gene: 9. Germline values: CDR1 MNHNS, CDR2 SASEGT. The CDR3 loop reads CASSETWTGKNEQYF. The CDR3 DNA follows: TGTGCCAGCAGTGAAACTTGGACAGGAAAAAACGAGCAGTACTTC.

The chain recombines TRBV7-9 with TRBJ2-1, with 7 bases identical to TRBD2. This CDR3 is built from 15 residues. V lost 1 base to trimming and J lost 4 bases; unmatched junction nucleotides: 4. The germline V gene encodes CDR1 SEHNR and CDR2 FQNEAQ (reference sequence). DNA of the CDR3: TGTGCCAGCAGCTTAGACGGGGGGTCGTACAATGAGCAGTTCTTC. This encodes CASSLDGGSYNEQFF.

The rearrangement links TRBV10-3 to TRBJ2-3; 15 bases align to TRBD2. The CDR3 contains 17 residues. J gave up 2 bases and V 4 bases, and 4 bases lay outside the gene matches. Looked up from germline, CDR1 is ENHRY and CDR2 is SYGVKD. CDR3 coding DNA: TGTGCCATCAGTGCAGGGACTAGCGGGGGGCTCACAGATACGCAGTATTTT. Its translation: CAISAGTSGGLTDTQYF.

The chain joins TRBV5-1 to TRBJ2-7; 7 nucleotides agree with TRBD1. Germline CDR1 reads SGHRS; CDR2 reads YFSETQ. The CDR3 has 14 amino acids. The junction had 5 bases not matched to a gene; V was cut back by 1 base and J by 4 bases. The CDR3 spells CASSLFTGAYEQYF. CDR3 DNA: TGCGCCAGCAGCTTGTTTACAGGGGCATACGAGCAGTACTTC.

The chain carries TRBV23-1 and TRBJ1-2; 9 bases agree with TRBD1. TRBV23-1 counts as an open reading frame of uncertain function. This CDR3 is 16 amino acids long. The V segment lost 6 bases and the J segment 0 bases; nucleotides outside the gene matches: 8. CDR3 in amino acids: CASRGTGTRANYGYTF. The DNA of the CDR3 is TGCGCCAGCAGAGGGACAGGGACGAGAGCTAACTATGGCTACACCTTC.

A single count supports this clone. The chain carries TRBV5-6 and TRBJ2-1; the match to TRBD1 covers 11 bases. The V and J ends lost 0 bases and 8 bases, in that order; junction bases with no gene match: 4. The CDR3 covers 15 residues. Germline values: CDR1 SGHDT, CDR2 YYEEEE. CDR3 in amino acids: CASSLVGQGADEQFF. The CDR3 DNA sequence: TGTGCCAGCAGCTTGGTAGGACAGGGGGCGGATGAGCAGTTCTTC.

The chain links TRBV10-3 to TRBJ1-2, with 8 nucleotides matching TRBD1. With 8 bases clipped from V and 3 bases from J, the junction kept 2 bases outside the gene matches. The V gene's germline CDR1 is ENHRY and CDR2 SYGVKD. CDR3 length: 12 amino acids. The DNA of the CDR3 is TGTGCCATCCAGGACAGGGACTATGGCTACACCTTC. Amino acid sequence: CAIQDRDYGYTF.

The chain has TRBV2 and TRBJ1-5; a possible D gene is TRBD1 (6 bases). In germline, CDR1 is SNHLY, CDR2 FYNNEI. Trimming left V 6 bases short and J 1 base short, with 19 bases between. CDR3 length: 17 amino acids. The CDR3: CASSAFGGGTSNQPQHF. In DNA, the CDR3 is TGTGCCAGCAGCGCCTTCGGTGGGGGGACAAGCAATCAGCCCCAGCATTTT.

The J gene is TRBJ2-4, the V gene TRBV9; 10 bases agree with TRBD1. V shed 0 bases and J 9 bases; nucleotides not matched to a gene: 9. Looked up from germline, CDR1 is SGDLS and CDR2 is YYNGEE. This CDR3 region has 16 residues. The CDR3 DNA reads TGTGCCAGCAGCGTAGGAACGACAGGGGGCCGTGGCATTCAGTACTTC. This gives the protein CASSVGTTGGRGIQYF.

The gene calls are TRBV7-9 and TRBJ2-3; 7 nucleotides align to TRBD1. Germline V gene sequence: CDR1 SEHNR, CDR2 FQNEAQ (reference sequence). Unmatched junction bases numbered 7, after V lost 5 bases and J lost 2 bases. The CDR3 runs 15 residues. CDR3 nucleotides: TGTGCCAGCAGCCCGCCACAGGGGAACACAGATACGCAGTATTTT. Translation gives CASSPPQGNTDTQYF.

V usage is TRBV5-4 and J usage is TRBJ2-6; D remains unclear. The CDR3 has 15 residues. Germline V gene data show CDR1 as SGHNT and CDR2 as YYREEE (reference sequence). With 0 bases removed from V and 0 bases from J, the gap between germline ends came to 4 bases. CDR3 protein: CASSLALSGANVLTF. CDR3 bases: TGTGCCAGCAGCTTGGCCCTCTCTGGGGCCAACGTCCTGACTTTC.

The chain couples TRBV29-1 to TRBJ1-5; perhaps TRBD1 as D (5 bases). Germline V gene data show CDR1 as SQVTM and CDR2 as ANQGSEA. The ends were cut back, 4 bases at V and 1 base at J, with 11 bases in the middle. The CDR3 totals 14 residues. CDR3 nucleotides: TGCAGCGTTGTGCAGGGCCGGAGCAATCAGCCCCAGCATTTT. It encodes CSVVQGRSNQPQHF.

The chain links TRBV5-5 to TRBJ1-5, with D unresolved. The CDR3 has 13 amino acids. V was cut by 1 base and J by 2 bases, with 4 bases left in between. Germline lookup yields CDR1 SGHKS and CDR2 YYEKEE (reference sequence). In DNA, the CDR3 is TGTGCCAGCAGCTTGCCGGGCAATCAGCCCCAGCATTTT. Translated, it gives CASSLPGNQPQHF.